Following are 16 T cell receptor beta chains from one sample sequenced in a study of shared clonotypes between healthy human individuals. This table comes from immunoSEQ multiplex PCR, and its TCRdb copy is limited to in-frame clones, with some not included. The sample has 2 million to 2.5 million clones; roughly 92% are singletons. Input material: naive CD4+ T cells from PBMCs. As for subset: CD45RA+ positively selected. These TCRs come from a man between 18 and 29 years old in good health. Some clones in this sample may be carry-over from other donors' samples.

This rearrangement joins TRBV4-1 to TRBJ2-5, with 7 nucleotides matching TRBD1. CDR3 length equals 16 residues. The germline CDR1 and CDR2 sequences are MGHRA and YSYEKL. Losses at the gene ends were 4 bases for V and 0 bases for J; bases not matched to a gene: 8. The CDR3 DNA reads TGCGCCAGCAGCCCTAGCCCGGGACAGTACCAAGAGACCCAGTACTTC. It yields the protein CASSPSPGQYQETQYF.

The V and J genes are TRBV28 and TRBJ1-5, with D possibly matching TRBD1 (6 bases). V was cut by 6 bases and J by 6 bases, with 21 bases left in between. Germline V gives CDR1 MDHEN, CDR2 SYDVKM. The CDR3 covers 16 residues. The CDR3 spells CASRSPATGLSQPQHF. For the CDR3, the DNA is TGTGCCAGCAGATCCCCAGCAACAGGGCTGAGTCAGCCCCAGCATTTT.

The rearrangement uses TRBV28 and TRBJ2-7; 9 positions match TRBD1. Germline trimming cut 5 bases from V and 6 bases from J; bases unmatched to any gene: 8. Germline loops: CDR1 MDHEN, CDR2 SYDVKM. The CDR3 runs to 14 residues. CDR3 region: CASSTGTGYSEQYF. The CDR3 nucleotides are TGTGCCAGCAGTACCGGGACAGGGTATAGCGAGCAGTACTTC. The full variable domain, its missing parts supplied by reference TRBV28 and TRBJ2-7, is DVKVTQSSRYLVKRTGEKVFLECVQDMDHENMFWYRQDPGLGLRLIYFSYDVKMKEKGDIPEGYSVSREKKERFSLILESASTNQTSMYLCASSTGTGYSEQYFGPGTRLTVT.

The chain carries TRBV5-4 and TRBJ2-2, with 11 bases matching TRBD2. The CDR3 is 17 residues long. Germline V gives CDR1 SGHNT, CDR2 YYREEE (reference sequence). J was trimmed by 5 bases and V by 5 bases; bases with no gene match: 11. CDR3 DNA: TGTGCCAGCAGTTTAGCGGGAGGGGCGGGGAGGACCGGGGAGCTGTTTTTT. This codes for CASSLAGGAGRTGELFF.

V is TRBV7-9 and J is TRBJ2-3; 7 nucleotides line up with TRBD2. CDR3 size: 16 residues. J lost 7 bases, V lost 8 bases, and 18 bases had no gene match. Per the germline V gene, CDR1 is SEHNR and CDR2 is FQNEAQ (reference sequence). CDR3 residues: CASGTNTQIVINTQYF. The CDR3 DNA follows: TGTGCCAGCGGGACTAATACACAGATAGTCATTAATACGCAGTATTTT.

This chain joins TRBV13 and TRBJ2-2, with 9 bases matching TRBD1. The ends lost 0 bases at V and 7 bases at J; junction bases unmatched: 9. The CDR3 totals 17 residues. Germline V gene sequence: CDR1 PRHDT, CDR2 FYEKMQ (reference sequence). In nucleotides, the CDR3 is TGTGCCAGCAGCTTAGGCCCGGGACAGGGTCGCGGCGGGGAGCTGTTTTTT. It encodes CASSLGPGQGRGGELFF.

With regard to this clone: Distinct nucleotide sequences in the sample also encode this CDR3. This sequence joins TRBV7-3 and TRBJ2-3; D gene unclear. Trimming shortened V by 2 bases and J by 0 bases, and 3 bases separated the two germline ends. This CDR3 has 13 amino acids. CDR1 and CDR2 (germline): SGHTA, FQGTGA. Written as DNA, the CDR3 is TGTGCCAGCAGCTTAGGCAGCACAGATACGCAGTATTTT. Residues: CASSLGSTDTQYF.

This sequence joins TRBV6-1 and TRBJ1-5; 8 nucleotides agree with TRBD1. The CDR3 totals 14 residues. With V trimmed by 9 bases and J by 5 bases, 9 bases remained unmatched. CDR1 MNHNS and CDR2 SASEGT come from the germline V gene. The CDR3 region has the DNA TGTGCCAGTAACGCGGACAGGGACTATCAGCCCCAGCATTTT. Residues: CASNADRDYQPQHF.

The chain recombines TRBV13 with TRBJ1-2, with unresolved D. From germline, CDR1 is PRHDT and CDR2 FYEKMQ (reference sequence). The CDR3 extends over 14 amino acids. V was pared by 5 bases and J by 0 bases, with 10 bases between. This CDR3 reads CASSPGKTNYGYTF. The CDR3, as DNA: TGTGCCAGCAGCCCGGGGAAGACTAACTATGGCTACACCTTC. Full variable domain (remainder filled in from reference TRBV13 and TRBJ1-2): AAGVIQSPRHLIKEKRETATLKCYPIPRHDTVYWYQQGPGQDPQFLISFYEKMQSDKGSIPDRFSAQQFSDYHSELNMSSLELGDSALYFCASSPGKTNYGYTFGSGTRLTVV.

The chain links TRBV11-2 to TRBJ2-5, with a possible D match to TRBD1 (6 bases). The assigned J gene may be wrong: the sequence end matches TRBJ2-7 better. The CDR3 is 14 residues long. Germline V CDR1 and CDR2: SGHAT, FQNNGV. CDR3 bases: TGTGCCAGCAGCTTAGATGGGGGCCCCTACGAGCAGTACTTC. Protein: CASSLDGGPYEQYF.

In regard to this clone: The sample has other DNA sequences that encode this CDR3 too. The rearrangement joins TRBV6-1 to TRBJ1-2, with a possible D match to TRBD1 (5 bases). From germline, CDR1 is MNHNS and CDR2 SASEGT. Trimming took off 1 base at V and 0 bases at J, with 9 bases between the two ends. This CDR3 is built from 15 residues. This CDR3 is CASSEGGQANYGYTF. CDR3 coding DNA: TGTGCCAGCAGTGAAGGGGGCCAAGCTAACTATGGCTACACCTTC.

This clone has a single count. The chain is built from TRBV18 and TRBJ2-3, with no clear D. In germline, CDR1 is KGHSH, CDR2 LQKENI. The CDR3 covers 14 residues. Deletions cut 1 base from V and 4 bases from J, with 9 bases between. CDR3 loop: CASSPLAAADTQYF. DNA for the CDR3: TGTGCCAGCTCACCACTAGCTGCGGCAGATACGCAGTATTTT.

The genes are TRBV18 and TRBJ2-4, with TRBD2 identical over 16 bases. V trimming: 0 bases; J trimming: 4 bases; junction bases outside the gene matches: 0. CDR3 length: 17 residues. From germline, CDR1 is KGHSH and CDR2 LQKENI. The CDR3 DNA reads TGTGCCAGCTCACCACCGGGACTAGCGGGAGGGAAAAACATTCAGTACTTC. Translation gives CASSPPGLAGGKNIQYF.

This chain connects TRBV18 to TRBJ1-5; 7 nucleotides line up with TRBD1. From germline, CDR1 is KGHSH and CDR2 LQKENI. CDR3 length: 16 residues. The V and J ends lost 0 bases and 5 bases, in that order; junction bases with no gene match: 7. The CDR3 nucleotides are TGTGCCAGCTCACCACCGGCCAGGGGGAGGTATCAGCCCCAGCATTTT. It translates to CASSPPARGRYQPQHF. The whole variable domain, filled in from reference TRBV18 and TRBJ1-5, reads NAGVMQNPRHLVRRRGQEARLRCSPMKGHSHVYWYRQLPEEGLKFMVYLQKENIIDESGMPKERFSAEFPKEGPSILRIQQVVRGDSAAYFCASSPPARGRYQPQHFGDGTRLSIL.

V gene TRBV14 combines with J gene TRBJ2-3; D unclear. The ends were cut back, 3 bases at V and 0 bases at J, with 7 bases in the middle. The V gene's germline CDR1 is SGHDN and CDR2 FVKESK. CDR3 length: 14 residues. The CDR3 bases are TGTGCCAGCAGCCATCTTAGGAGCACAGATACGCAGTATTTT. Residues: CASSHLRSTDTQYF.

V and J are TRBV27 and TRBJ2-3, with TRBD2 identical over 8 bases. Germline V CDR1 and CDR2: MNHEY, SMNVEV (reference sequence). The CDR3 contains 16 residues. V shed 3 bases, J shed 7 bases, and the junction held 12 bases outside the gene matches. The CDR3 is CASSFWASGSEYTQYF. DNA of the CDR3: TGTGCCAGCAGTTTCTGGGCTAGCGGGTCAGAGTATACGCAGTATTTT.